This T cell receptor beta chain originates from a study of graft-versus-host responses after intestinal transplantation. Study at large: Recipients had multivisceral, liver-intestinal, or isolated intestinal transplants. Anti-thymocyte globulin induction was given to all recipients, followed by tacrolimus and steroids for about 3 years. Study conclusions and caveats: Present in recipient marrow, GvH clones included some that appeared first in ileum or blood. Where graft-donor T cell macrochimerism was present, patients had high graft-versus-host to host-versus-graft clonal ratios in allografts.

Germline values: CDR1 SEHNR, CDR2 FQNEAQ (reference sequence). V lost 11 bases and J 4 bases, leaving 18 bases between the germline ends. The CDR3 loop spans 14 amino acids. Produced via immunoSEQ multiplex PCR; TCRdb's table is partial and in-frame only. The table shows under 20,000 clones, with about nine tenths occurring only once. Worth noting for this clone: Its specificity is not known.

Here the sequenced sample was PBMCs, taken about 350 days after transplant. The origin of this receptor is a human patient who received an intestinal transplant, so some T cells may come from the graft donor. The J gene is TRBJ2-1, the V gene TRBV7-9; D is possibly TRBD1 (6 bases). CDR3 in amino acids: CAWATGTLYNEQFF. CDR3 in DNA: TGTGCCTGGGCTACCGGGACATTGTACAATGAGCAGTTCTTC.